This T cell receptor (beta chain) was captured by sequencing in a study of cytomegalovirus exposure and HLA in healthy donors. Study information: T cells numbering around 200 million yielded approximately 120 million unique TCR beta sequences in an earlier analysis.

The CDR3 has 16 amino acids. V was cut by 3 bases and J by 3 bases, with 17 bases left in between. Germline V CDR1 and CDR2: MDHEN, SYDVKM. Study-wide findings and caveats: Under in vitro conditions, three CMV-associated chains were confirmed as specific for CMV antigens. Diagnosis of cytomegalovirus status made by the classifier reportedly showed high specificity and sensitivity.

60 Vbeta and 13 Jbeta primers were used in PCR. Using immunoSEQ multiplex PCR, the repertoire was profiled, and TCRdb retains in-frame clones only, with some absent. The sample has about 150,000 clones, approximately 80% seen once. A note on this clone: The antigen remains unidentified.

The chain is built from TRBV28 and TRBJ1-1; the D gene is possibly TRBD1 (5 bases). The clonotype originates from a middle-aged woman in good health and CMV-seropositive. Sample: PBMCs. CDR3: CASSFPVRQRYTEAFF. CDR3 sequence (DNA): TGTGCCAGCAGTTTTCCGGTCAGACAGCGATACACTGAAGCTTTCTTT.